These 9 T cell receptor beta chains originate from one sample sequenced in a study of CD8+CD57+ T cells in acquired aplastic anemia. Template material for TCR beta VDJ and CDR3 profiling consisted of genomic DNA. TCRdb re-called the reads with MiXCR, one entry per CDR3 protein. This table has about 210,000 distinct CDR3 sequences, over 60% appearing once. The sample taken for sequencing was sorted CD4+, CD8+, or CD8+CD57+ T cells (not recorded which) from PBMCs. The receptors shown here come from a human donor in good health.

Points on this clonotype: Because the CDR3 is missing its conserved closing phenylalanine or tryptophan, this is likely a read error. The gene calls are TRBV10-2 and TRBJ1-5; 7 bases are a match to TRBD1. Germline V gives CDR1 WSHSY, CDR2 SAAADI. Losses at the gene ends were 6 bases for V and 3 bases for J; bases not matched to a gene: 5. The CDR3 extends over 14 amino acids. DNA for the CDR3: TGCGCCAGCAGCCCGGGACAGATCAATCAGCCCCAGCATCTT. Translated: CASSPGQINQPQHL.

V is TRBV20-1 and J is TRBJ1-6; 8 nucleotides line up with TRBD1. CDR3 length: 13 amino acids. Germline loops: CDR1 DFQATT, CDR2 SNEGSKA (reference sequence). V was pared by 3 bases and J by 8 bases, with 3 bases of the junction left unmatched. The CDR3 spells CSARNRGDSPLHF. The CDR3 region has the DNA TGCAGTGCTAGGAACAGGGGGGATTCACCCCTCCACTTT.

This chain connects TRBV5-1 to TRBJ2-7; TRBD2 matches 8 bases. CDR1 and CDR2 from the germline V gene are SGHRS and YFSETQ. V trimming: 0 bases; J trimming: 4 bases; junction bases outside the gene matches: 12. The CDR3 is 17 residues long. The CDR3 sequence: CASSLEGWQRERYEQYF. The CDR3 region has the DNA TGCGCCAGCAGCTTGGAAGGTTGGCAGCGGGAGAGGTACGAGCAGTACTTC.

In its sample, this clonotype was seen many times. Written as DNA, the CDR3 is TGCAGTGCTAGAGATGGGCGGGAGGGCGAGACCCAGTACTTC. It yields the protein CSARDGREGETQYF. The rearrangement joins TRBV20-1 to TRBJ2-5; 9 bases are a match to TRBD2. The CDR3 runs 14 residues. CDR1 and CDR2 (germline): DFQATT, SNEGSKA (reference sequence). Germline trimming cut 0 bases from V and 5 bases from J; bases unmatched to any gene: 4.

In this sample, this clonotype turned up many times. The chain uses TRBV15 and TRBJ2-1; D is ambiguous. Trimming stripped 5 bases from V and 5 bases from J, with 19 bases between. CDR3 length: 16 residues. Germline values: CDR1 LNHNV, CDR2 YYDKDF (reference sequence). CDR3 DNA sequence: TGTGCCACCAGCGATGTCCCCTGGCTATCTAACAATGAGCAGTTCTTC. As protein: CATSDVPWLSNNEQFF.

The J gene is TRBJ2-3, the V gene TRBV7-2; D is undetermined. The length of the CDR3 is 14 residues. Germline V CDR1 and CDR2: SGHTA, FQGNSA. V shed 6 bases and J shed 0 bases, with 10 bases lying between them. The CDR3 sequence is CASRGRISTDTQYF. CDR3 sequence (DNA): TGTGCCAGCAGAGGACGGATTAGCACAGATACGCAGTATTTT.

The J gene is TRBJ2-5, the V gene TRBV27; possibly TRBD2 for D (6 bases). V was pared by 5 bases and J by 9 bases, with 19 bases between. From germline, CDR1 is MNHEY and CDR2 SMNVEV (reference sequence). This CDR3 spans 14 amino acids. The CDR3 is CASSLGGMLEAQYF. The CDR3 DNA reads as TGTGCCAGCAGTCTTGGAGGGATGTTGGAGGCCCAGTACTTC.

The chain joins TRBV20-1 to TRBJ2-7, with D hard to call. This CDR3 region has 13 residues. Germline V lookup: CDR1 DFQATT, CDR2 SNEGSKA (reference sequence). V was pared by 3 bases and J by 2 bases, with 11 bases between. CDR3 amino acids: CSASPTGTYEQYF. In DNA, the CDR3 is TGCAGTGCTAGTCCGACTGGGACCTACGAGCAGTACTTC.

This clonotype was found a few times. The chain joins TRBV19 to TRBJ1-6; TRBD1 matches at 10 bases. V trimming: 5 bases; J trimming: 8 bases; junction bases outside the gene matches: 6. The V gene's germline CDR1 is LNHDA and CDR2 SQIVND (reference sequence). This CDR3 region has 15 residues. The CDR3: CASSVAGTGDSPLHF. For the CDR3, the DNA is TGTGCCAGTAGTGTCGCCGGGACAGGGGATTCACCCCTCCACTTT. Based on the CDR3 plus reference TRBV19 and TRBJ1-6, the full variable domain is DGGITQSPKYLFRKEGQNVTLSCEQNLNHDAMYWYRQDPGQGLRLIYYSQIVNDFQKGDIAEGYSVSREKKESFPLTVTSAQKNPTAFYLCASSVAGTGDSPLHFGNGTRLTVT.